Given below is one T cell receptor (beta chain) in context. This clonotype was seen only a few times. No antigen is known for it. Base quality data are lacking; no much larger clone is found one base away. Preparation of the library involved multiplex PCR. Sequencer: Illumina HiSeq 4000. To build TCR beta libraries, CDR3 regions were amplified by Arm-PCR using iRepertoire HTBI primers. Before sequencing, the PCR products underwent gel purification. The source study handled its data this way. Gene usage analysis of CDR3 amino acid clonotypes relied on the roughly 60 TRBV and over 13 TRBJ segments identified across samples. Filtered high-quality paired reads were merged into contigs using COPE and FqMerger. BLAST was used to align contigs to IMGT TRBV, TRBD and TRBJ reference genes, and CDR3 was defined according to IMGT. Any clonotype with a frequency above 0.1% was classified as a highly expanded clone. Repertoire diversity was measured by Shannon entropy, and V-J evenness by the Gini coefficient. A clonotype was considered public if more than one individual shared it. TCRdb handled the public reads itself, with Q25 trimming in fastp and clone calling in MiXCR, and kept productive beta chains. Every distinct CDR3 protein forms one entry, paired with its most common genes and DNA. None of the V and J calls come from the authors' own analysis; TCRdb made them. This sample comprises hundreds of thousands of distinct CDR3 sequences, about 14% of them detected only once. The top ten hold 8.5% to 10% of the sample.

These data originate in a study of regulatory T cells in long-lasting Graves disease (TCRdb year 2021). Regarding the study in general: Patients with newly diagnosed Graves' disease had been on antithyroid drugs for under 3 months. A total of approximately 35 samples underwent TCR sequencing: around 13 from persistent and some 20 from newly diagnosed Graves' disease patients. Peripheral blood TCR sequencing and RNA sequencing compared persistent Graves' disease patients with newly diagnosed Graves' disease patients. The study was conducted in China and was registered as a clinical trial. The investigation overall reported the following: Because the primary lesion, thyroid tissue, could not be accessed, the study looked at peripheral blood alone. Persistent patients shared more public clonotypes among themselves (under 3,000) than newly diagnosed patients did (more than 850). The authors noted that the small sample size was a limitation that may lower accuracy. Compared with newly diagnosed patients, patients with persistent Graves' disease had lower TCR Shannon entropy and fewer highly expanded clones, which suggests clonal expansion. Sequencing and analysis were restricted to the TCR beta chain.

The sample's time point label is to be understood as: newly diagnosed GD, antithyroid drugs for less than 3 months. RNA was extracted from PBMCs in TRIzol for both TCR sequencing and RNA sequencing. Graves' disease was diagnosed according to American Thyroid Association guidelines. Recruitment of patients was carried out at an endocrinology department in Xi'an, China. From each patient, around 8.3 milliliters of peripheral blood was collected into an EDTA anticoagulant tube. Ficoll Paque Plus density gradient separation was used to isolate PBMCs, and no additional T cell sorting was done. An Agilent 2100 Bioanalyzer and agarose gel were used to check RNA quality, and a NanoDrop 2000 was used to measure RNA concentration. A further study also used this sample, focusing on T cells in Graves' hyperthyroidism and ophthalmopathy. As described in the second report: Stable Graves' hyperthyroidism was defined as the absence of progression to ophthalmopathy over 18 months of follow-up. Hyperthyroidism patients were newly diagnosed, had a disease duration of under 2 months, and were aged 18 to 65 years. Any patient with an uncontrolled infection, another autoimmune disease, pregnancy or lactation was excluded. Clinical symptoms, serum thyroxine and TRAb, thyroid ultrasound, and orbital computed tomography formed the basis for the diagnoses. The first round of RT-PCR for the TCR CDR3 was performed with the HTBI primer set and the Qiagen OneStep RT-PCR kit. Blood samples also contained most of the expanded thyroid clonotypes (frequency above 0.001), which suggests that blood repertoires may reflect thyroid immune responses. Ophthalmopathy was separated from stable hyperthyroidism by a 13 V-J signature model, with 85% to 90% sensitivity and about 81% specificity obtained in cross-validation and 80%/75% obtained in testing. During validation, the model predicted progression to ophthalmopathy a median of about 6.5 months ahead of onset, with more than 60% sensitivity and under 85% specificity. TCR V-J signatures able to tell the groups apart were searched for in a discovery cohort of some 100 patients, of whom fewer than 45 had Graves' ophthalmopathy and about 60 had stable Graves' hyperthyroidism. Prospective prediction of ophthalmopathy was tested in an independent validation cohort consisting of 18 to 20 hyperthyroidism patients and around 16 patients who later progressed to ophthalmopathy. The roughly 91 discovery patients were randomly divided into training and test sets at a 7:3 ratio. In addition, the study compared T-cell repertoires in thyroid tissue and in blood from five to seven Graves' hyperthyroidism patients. Following sampling, methimazole starting at 30 mg daily was given to hyperthyroidism patients, and high-dose intravenous methylprednisolone was given to ophthalmopathy patients. Libraries were constructed in a second round of multiplex PCR, after which size selection and purification were performed. Sequencing of the libraries was done on an Illumina HiSeq2000 using paired-end 100 bp reads. Raw data were processed with SOAPnuke, discarding reads with adapters, uncalled bases, mean Phred below 15, or no exact constant-primer or identifier match. High-quality paired reads were merged with COPE v1.2.5, and unique nucleotide sequences were defined as clonotypes. MiTCR v1.1 was used to align the clonotypes against IMGT TRBV, TRBD and TRBJ reference segments. The analysis included only V-J combinations with a frequency above 0.0001, which together covered more than 99% of the repertoires. A TCS score was defined as the ratio of F50 (clonal expansion) to E x V (chaos), with BLOSUM62-based TCRdist applied between CDR3 peptides within each V-J. Welch's t-statistics and random forest reduced just over 500 V-J features to 10 to 15, which were used in a naive Bayes classifier (R e1071). Sample size was not statistically predetermined, and blinding of investigators to group allocation was not performed. TCR Vbeta CDR3 sequencing of 120 to 150 peripheral blood samples (over 40 ophthalmopathy, over 70 hyperthyroidism and roughly 17 progressor patients) is reported in the paper.

Specimen: peripheral blood mononuclear cells (PBMCs), collected at new diagnosis, from a patient treated with antithyroid drugs. The clonotype was recovered from a man aged 30-40 years with Graves disease. Donor details come from another sample of the same person, matched by shared clones.

The DNA is as follows: TGTGCCAGTAGTCCGTGGACAGGGGCCCCCCCCGAGACCCAGTACTTC. Translated, this gives CASSPWTGAPPETQYF. The rearranged chain carries TRBV19 and TRBJ2-5; 9 junctional bases match TRBD1. The CDR3 numbers 16 residues from cysteine through phenylalanine. Only the CDR3 portion is preserved as DNA: 48 bases, with reading frame beginning at the first base. From V the trimming removes 5 bases and from J it removes 5 bases, while the gene matches leave 12 bases of the junction unaccounted for. From a lookup of the germline V gene (reference sequence), CDR1 and CDR2 are LNHDA and SQIVND.